This T cell receptor (beta chain) was profiled in a study of shared clonotypes between healthy human individuals. General observations from the study: Non-shared clonotypes had lower generation probabilities than clonotypes shared by all four sorted-subset donors.

This clone was counted between two and nine times. Antigen unknown. Other nucleotide sequences in the sample specify the same CDR3. Here immunoSEQ multiplex PCR was the method, and the copy in TCRdb shows in-frame clones only, minus some. The sample yields hundreds of thousands of clones, around 74% seen once. Germline CDR1 and CDR2: KGHSH and LQKENI. The CDR3 spans 14 residues. V gave up 3 bases and J gave up 1 base, with 9 bases separating them. The TCR sequence derives from a woman in her thirties in good health. V is TRBV18 and J is TRBJ1-1; the D is unclear. Sequencing was performed on memory CD4+ T cells sorted from blood. Subset of the sample: CD45RA-negative fraction. CDR3 sequence (DNA): TGTGCCAGCTCACCGGGTATGGAGAACACTGAAGCTTTCTTT. Translating gives CASSPGMENTEAFF.